This entry lists 30 T cell receptor beta chains sequenced from one sample in a study of OX40 agonist ivuxolimab in advanced cancers. Assay used: immunoSEQ multiplex PCR; TCRdb lists only in-frame clones, some missing. The profile shows more than 75,000 clones, 80% to 90% of them singletons. The input for sequencing was CD4+ or CD8+ T cells sorted from blood, taken in a trial of the OX40 agonist ivuxolimab. The receptors derive from an adult with an advanced solid tumor such as melanoma, head and neck, liver or kidney cancer.

This chain links TRBV28 with TRBJ2-2, with D perhaps TRBD2 (6 bases). This CDR3 has 14 residues. Germline CDR1 MDHEN, CDR2 SYDVKM. Trimming pared 7 bases from V and 8 bases from J, leaving 17 bases between. CDR3 in amino acids: CASNSGPREGELFF. The CDR3 region has the DNA TGTGCCAGCAATTCGGGTCCCCGGGAGGGGGAGCTGTTTTTT.

The V and J genes are TRBV7-9 and TRBJ2-2, with unresolved D. This CDR3 region has 14 residues. Germline CDR1 reads SEHNR; CDR2 reads FQNEAQ (reference sequence). V was trimmed by 9 bases and J by 1 base, leaving 12 bases between them. CDR3 DNA: TGTGCCAGTCCGATAGTTGGGAACACCGGGGAGCTGTTTTTT. Its protein is CASPIVGNTGELFF.

V gene TRBV9 combines with J gene TRBJ2-7; TRBD1 aligns across 8 bases. There are 15 residues in the CDR3. Germline V lookup: CDR1 SGDLS, CDR2 YYNGEE. The V and J ends lost 0 bases and 2 bases, in that order; junction bases with no gene match: 4. Written as DNA, the CDR3 is TGTGCCAGCAGCGTAGAAACAGGGGGTACCTACGAGCAGTACTTC. The encoded protein is CASSVETGGTYEQYF.

The chain carries TRBV5-1 and TRBJ1-5; 9 bases are a match to TRBD1. After removal of 3 bases from V and 10 bases from J, the junction contained 8 bases not matched to a gene. Germline loops: CDR1 SGHRS, CDR2 YFSETQ. This CDR3 contains 14 residues. The CDR3 nucleotides read TGCGCCAGCAGCTGGGGGACAGGGACCGACCCCCAGCATTTT. As protein: CASSWGTGTDPQHF.

V and J are TRBV5-6 and TRBJ2-5; possible D gene TRBD1, 6 bases. The CDR3 contains 16 residues. The V end lost 1 base, the J end lost 2 bases, and 15 bases lay between the germline ends. The germline V gene has CDR1 SGHDT and CDR2 YYEEEE. CDR3 DNA: TGTGCCAGCAGCTTGTTAAGGGCAGGGGCTCAAGAGACCCAGTACTTC. It codes for CASSLLRAGAQETQYF.

The chain carries TRBV9 and TRBJ2-5, with 7 bases lining up with TRBD2. The CDR3 is 17 residues long. V was clipped by 4 bases and J by 3 bases; unmatched bases: 15. Germline assignment: CDR1 SGDLS and CDR2 YYNGEE. The CDR3 here is CASSPTGGSWMKETQYF. In DNA form, the CDR3 reads TGTGCCAGCAGCCCGACCGGCGGGAGTTGGATGAAAGAGACCCAGTACTTC.

J is TRBJ1-1 and V is TRBV7-9; no firm D call. Per germline, CDR1 SEHNR and CDR2 FQNEAQ (reference sequence). The V end was cut by 1 base, the J end by 7 bases, with 16 bases between. This CDR3 is built from 15 residues. CDR3 in amino acids: CASSLGSLGNGEAFF. The CDR3 region has the DNA TGTGCCAGCAGCTTAGGTAGCCTGGGGAACGGTGAAGCTTTCTTT.

The chain links TRBV29-1 to TRBJ1-2; the D gene is possibly TRBD1 (5 bases). Per the germline V gene, CDR1 is SQVTM and CDR2 is ANQGSEA. Trimming pared 3 bases from V and 5 bases from J, leaving 10 bases between. This CDR3 is built from 12 residues. CDR3 in amino acids: CSVEGGEYGYTF. CDR3 sequence (DNA): TGCAGCGTTGAGGGGGGGGAATATGGCTACACCTTC.

This clone was recorded only once. The genes are TRBV5-6 and TRBJ1-2; D unclear. The CDR3 contains 12 residues. V gave up 0 bases and J gave up 4 bases, with 4 bases separating them. Germline V gene lookup returns CDR1 SGHDT and CDR2 YYEEEE. CDR3 amino acids: CASSLALYGYTF. The CDR3 bases are TGTGCCAGCAGCTTGGCTCTCTATGGCTACACCTTC.

J is TRBJ2-1 and V is TRBV18; D is undetermined. Germline CDR1 and CDR2: KGHSH and LQKENI. V was cut by 0 bases and J by 10 bases, with 10 bases left in between. This CDR3 has 13 amino acids. The CDR3 loop is CASSPPGVGEQFF. Here the CDR3 DNA reads TGTGCCAGCTCACCACCGGGTGTGGGCGAGCAGTTCTTC.

DNA of the CDR3: TGTGCCAGCAGTTTATGGCCCAGGGGGATGCAAGAGACCCAGTACTTC. Translating gives CASSLWPRGMQETQYF. The chain recombines TRBV27 with TRBJ2-5, with 7 bases lining up with TRBD1. The CDR3 consists of 16 residues. In germline, CDR1 is MNHEY, CDR2 SMNVEV (reference sequence). V trimming: 1 base; J trimming: 2 bases; junction bases outside the gene matches: 7.

V usage is TRBV28 and J usage is TRBJ2-7; D gene uncertain. V lost 7 bases, J lost 1 base, and 5 bases lay in between. In germline, CDR1 is MDHEN, CDR2 SYDVKM. The CDR3 covers 11 residues. CDR3 region: CASNESYEQYF. DNA for the CDR3: TGTGCCAGCAACGAATCCTACGAGCAGTACTTC.

The V gene is TRBV30, the J gene TRBJ1-4; D gene unclear. Trimming removed 4 bases at V and 0 bases at J, with 9 bases between. CDR1 and CDR2 (germline): GTSNPN, SVGIG (reference sequence). This CDR3 spans 14 amino acids. The CDR3 region is CAWKDGSTNEKLFF. In DNA, the CDR3 is TGTGCCTGGAAGGACGGGTCAACTAATGAAAAACTGTTTTTT.

This chain uses TRBV6-5 with TRBJ1-3; no clear D gene. V lost 2 bases and J 0 bases, leaving 5 bases between the germline ends. The V gene's germline CDR1 is MNHEY and CDR2 SVGAGI. CDR3 size: 14 residues. CDR3: CASSYGVSGNTIYF. The CDR3 DNA reads as TGTGCCAGCAGTTACGGCGTCTCTGGAAACACCATATATTTT.

In its sample, this clone was seen a few times. The sample carries other DNA sequences with the same CDR3. V and J are TRBV7-9 and TRBJ1-5; D remains ambiguous. Germline V gives CDR1 SEHNR, CDR2 FQNEAQ (reference sequence). The CDR3 sequence is 15 residues long. V lost 1 base and J lost 0, with 7 bases in between. DNA of the CDR3: TGTGCCAGCAGCTTAGGGGGATATAGCAATCAGCCCCAGCATTTT. Residues: CASSLGGYSNQPQHF.

V and J are TRBV7-9 and TRBJ2-5; D unclear. Deletions cut 3 bases from V and 5 bases from J, with 13 bases between. The CDR3 sequence is 14 residues long. The germline CDR1 and CDR2 sequences are SEHNR and FQNEAQ (reference sequence). The CDR3 region is CASSFELARETQYF. In DNA, the CDR3 is TGTGCCAGCAGCTTCGAACTGGCCAGGGAGACCCAGTACTTC.

The V and J genes are TRBV27 and TRBJ2-5; TRBD2 agrees at 11 bases. Judging by the DNA end, TRBJ2-7 fits better; the J call may be wrong. Germline V gene sequence: CDR1 MNHEY, CDR2 SMNVEV (reference sequence). The CDR3 runs 17 residues. The CDR3 is CASSLGPPGTSGYEQYF. The CDR3 DNA follows: TGTGCCAGCAGTTTAGGTCCGCCCGGGACTAGCGGCTACGAGCAGTACTTC.

The gene calls are TRBV5-1 and TRBJ2-3; 11 bases fit TRBD2. The V gene end was trimmed by 4 bases and the J gene end by 5 bases; junction bases not matched to a gene: 3. The CDR3 consists of 14 residues. Germline V gene sequence: CDR1 SGHRS, CDR2 YFSETQ. CDR3: CASSTTSGGDTQYF. CDR3 bases: TGCGCCAGCAGCACCACTAGCGGGGGAGATACGCAGTATTTT.

This rearrangement joins TRBV27 to TRBJ2-3, with 7 positions matching TRBD2. V was pared by 8 bases and J by 6 bases, with 17 bases of the junction left unmatched. The germline V gene encodes CDR1 MNHEY and CDR2 SMNVEV (reference sequence). The CDR3 sequence is 16 residues long. The CDR3 sequence is CASAPGGAGFRDTQYF. CDR3 nucleotide sequence: TGTGCCAGCGCACCGGGGGGAGCGGGTTTCCGGGATACGCAGTATTTT.

In DNA form, the CDR3 reads TGCAGCGTTGTCGCCGGGAGGGGCGACGCTTTCTTT. Translation: CSVVAGRGDAFF. The gene calls are TRBV29-1 and TRBJ1-1; tentatively, D is TRBD1 (5 bases). Per germline, CDR1 SQVTM and CDR2 ANQGSEA. Trimming shortened V by 4 bases and J by 11 bases, and 17 bases separated the two germline ends. The CDR3 has 12 residues.

The table lists this clone with a few counts. The V gene is TRBV29-1, the J gene TRBJ1-1; possibly TRBD1 for D (5 bases). The CDR3 is made up of 12 amino acids. Between the trimmed V and J ends, which lost 6 bases and 3 bases, there was a span of 11 bases. CDR1 is SQVTM, CDR2 ANQGSEA, per germline. CDR3 nucleotide sequence: TGCAGCGTCAGCAGGGTGGACACTGAAGCTTTCTTT. Translation gives CSVSRVDTEAFF.

This rearrangement joins TRBV29-1 to TRBJ2-1; 16 bases match TRBD2. V shed 7 bases, J shed 7 bases, and the junction held 4 bases outside the gene matches. The CDR3 is made up of 14 amino acids. CDR1 is SQVTM and CDR2 is ANQGSEA in the germline V gene. CDR3 in amino acids: CSGWGLAGGNEQFF. Here the CDR3 DNA reads TGCAGCGGCTGGGGACTAGCGGGAGGGAATGAGCAGTTCTTC.

At least ten counts were recorded for this clone. The chain is built from TRBV7-2 and TRBJ2-1; a possible D gene is TRBD1 (7 bases). Germline CDR1 reads SGHTA; CDR2 reads FQGNSA. This CDR3 spans 15 amino acids. V was cut by 1 base and J by 5 bases, with 12 bases left in between. CDR3 protein: CASSLGRGQHNEQFF. The CDR3 coding sequence is TGTGCCAGCAGCTTAGGGAGGGGACAGCACAATGAGCAGTTCTTC. Full variable domain (outside the CDR3, taken from reference TRBV7-2 and TRBJ2-1): GAGVSQSPSNKVTEKGKDVELRCDPISGHTALYWYRQSLGQGLEFLIYFQGNSAPDKSGLPSDRFSAERTGGSVSTLTIQRTQQEDSAVYLCASSLGRGQHNEQFFGPGTRLTVL.

By share, this clone counts as medium-sized (0.01 to 0.1%). This chain links TRBV6-5 with TRBJ2-7, with D possibly matching TRBD2 (6 bases). The V gene lost 8 bases and the J gene lost 1 base, with 18 bases spanning the gap. The CDR3 extends over 15 amino acids. Germline V gene sequence: CDR1 MNHEY, CDR2 SVGAGI. The CDR3 DNA reads as TGTGCCAGCGGAGAGCTCCCTGGGGGGTCCTACGAGCAGTACTTC. This gives the protein CASGELPGGSYEQYF.

V usage is TRBV25-1 and J usage is TRBJ2-1, with D hard to call. In germline, CDR1 is MGHDK, CDR2 SYGVNS. The V gene lost 1 base and the J gene lost 3 bases, with 7 bases spanning the gap. This CDR3 is 14 amino acids long. The CDR3 here is CASSESAGYNEQFF. CDR3 bases: TGTGCCAGCAGTGAATCGGCAGGCTACAATGAGCAGTTCTTC. The variable domain in full, with the rest retrieved from reference TRBV25-1 and TRBJ2-1, is EADIYQTPRYLVIGTGKKITLECSQTMGHDKMYWYQQDPGMELHLIHYSYGVNSTEKGDLSSESTVSRIRTEHFPLTLESARPSHTSQYLCASSESAGYNEQFFGPGTRLTVL.

The chain employs TRBV5-1 and TRBJ2-1, with 12 nucleotides matching TRBD2. V lost 0 bases and J lost 1; bases outside the gene matches: 14. The CDR3 runs 21 residues. Germline V gene sequence: CDR1 SGHRS, CDR2 YFSETQ. The CDR3 sequence is CASSLVLAGGPLEGSYNEQFF. In nucleotides, the CDR3 is TGCGCCAGCAGCTTGGTGCTAGCGGGAGGGCCGCTTGAAGGGTCCTACAATGAGCAGTTCTTC.

The chain's CDR3 is CASSAEGYSVTEAFF. CDR3 in DNA: TGTGCCAGCAGCGCCGAGGGTTACTCGGTCACTGAAGCTTTCTTT. The V and J genes are TRBV9 and TRBJ1-1; D is unresolved. CDR3 length: 15 residues. The germline V gene has CDR1 SGDLS and CDR2 YYNGEE. V lost 3 bases and J 4 bases, leaving 16 bases between the germline ends.

This chain links TRBV18 with TRBJ2-7; D might be TRBD1 (5 bases). Germline CDR1 reads KGHSH; CDR2 reads LQKENI. Deletions cut 3 bases from V and 2 bases from J, with 11 bases between. The CDR3 runs 14 residues. Here the CDR3 DNA reads TGTGCCAGCTCACCCGCAGGGAACGCCTACGAGCAGTACGTC. It translates to CASSPAGNAYEQYV.

This chain joins TRBV12-5 and TRBJ2-2; 10 bases line up with TRBD2. Germline values: CDR1 LGHNT, CDR2 FRNRAP. CDR3 length equals 24 residues. V lost 0 bases and J lost 0; bases outside the gene matches: 22. The CDR3 DNA reads TGTGCTAGTGGTTTGGTACGGGCCCCGATCACGGCCGTAGCGGGGGGCCCGAACACCGGGGAGCTGTTTTTT. Its translation is CASGLVRAPITAVAGGPNTGELFF.

The chain uses TRBV5-8 and TRBJ2-7, with unresolved D. The germline CDR1 and CDR2 sequences are SGHTS and YDEGEE. Trimming pared 4 bases from V and 3 bases from J, leaving 8 bases between. The CDR3 loop spans 12 amino acids. CDR3 nucleotide sequence: TGTGCCAGCAGCCGGACCTTCTACGAGCAGTACTTC. Its protein is CASSRTFYEQYF.